This T cell receptor (beta chain) was captured by sequencing in a study of CD8 T cells in ankylosing spondylitis. Points from the study as a whole: Researchers report that disease-linked clones proved CD8+ and relatively rare in peripheral blood. Significant enrichment of disease-linked clones was reported in matched ankylosing spondylitis synovial fluid.

Via MiXCR, TCRdb re-called the 5' RACE reads, giving one row per CDR3 protein. This sample has more than 150,000 distinct CDR3 sequences; roughly 20% occur once, and the top ten carry approximately 4.3%. This clonotype turned up a few times. The antigen is undetermined. Germline assignment: CDR1 DFQATT and CDR2 SNEGSKA (reference sequence). V trimming: 4 bases; J trimming: 0 bases; junction bases outside the gene matches: 6. This CDR3 comprises 14 residues. This TCR was sampled from a male donor aged 5 to 29 with ankylosing spondylitis or in good health (not recorded which). The genes are TRBV20-1 and TRBJ2-7; 7 positions agree with TRBD2. Sample: blood, either unsorted or a sorted T cell fraction (not recorded which). The CDR3 bases are TGCAGTGCTACTAGCGGAGAGAGCTCCTACGAGCAGTACGTC. Translating gives CSATSGESSYEQYV.